This entry features one T cell receptor (beta chain) sequence. The CDR3 extends over 16 amino acids. V was clipped by 0 bases and J by 7 bases, with 16 bases between them. The germline V gene encodes CDR1 SGHAT and CDR2 FQNNGV. This specimen comes from a study of blood T cell repertoires in COVID-19. Clones were sequenced by immunoSEQ multiplex PCR, and TCRdb holds only the in-frame ones, with some missing. Of a few hundred thousand clones listed, around 87% are singletons. The sample consisted of PBMCs or T cells enriched from blood (not recorded which). V gene TRBV11-2 combines with J gene TRBJ2-1; D perhaps matches TRBD1 (5 bases). This receptor was taken from a man aged 25-45 years in a cohort exposed to, infected with or recovered from COVID-19 (not recorded which). The CDR3 nucleotides read TGTGCCAGCAGCTTAGATCTGAGGAAGAAGGGGAATGAGCAGTTCTTC. This translates into CASSLDLRKKGNEQFF.